These 30 T cell receptor beta chains share one sample of origin, sequenced in a study of blood T cell repertoires in COVID-19. Profiling relied on immunoSEQ multiplex PCR, and the TCRdb table lists in-frame clones only, not all of them. The sample records about 220,000 clones, 83% being singletons. Sequenced: PBMCs or T cells enriched from blood (not recorded which). These receptors came from a woman aged 45-59 years who had been exposed to COVID-19.

The DNA of the CDR3 is TGTGCCAGCAGCGCCGGGGGACAGGAAAGTCAGCCCCAGCATTTT. It codes for CASSAGGQESQPQHF. The chain couples TRBV2 to TRBJ1-5, with 8 bases fitting TRBD1. The V gene end was trimmed by 6 bases and the J gene end by 6 bases; junction bases not matched to a gene: 10. This CDR3 spans 15 amino acids. Germline-derived CDR1 and CDR2 are SNHLY and FYNNEI. The entire variable domain, with the rest obtained from reference TRBV2 and TRBJ1-5, is as follows: EPEVTQTPSHQVTQMGQEVILRCVPISNHLYFYWYRQILGQKVEFLVSFYNNEISEKSEIFDDQFSVERPDGSNFTLKIRSTKLEDSAMYFCASSAGGQESQPQHFGDGTRLSIL.

This chain links TRBV7-9 with TRBJ2-2; D may be TRBD2 (6 bases). Germline lookup yields CDR1 SEHNR and CDR2 FQNEAQ (reference sequence). The CDR3 loop spans 14 amino acids. V was cut by 0 bases and J by 6 bases, with 8 bases left in between. CDR3 sequence reads: CASSLATGAGELFF. The CDR3 DNA is TGTGCCAGCAGCTTAGCGACGGGAGCCGGGGAGCTGTTTTTT.

About this clone: A much more abundant neighbour one base away suggests this may be a read error. This chain uses TRBV5-5 with TRBJ1-1; TRBD1 might be the D (6 bases). CDR1 and CDR2 from the germline V gene are SGHKS and YYEKEE (reference sequence). Trimming stripped 0 bases from V and 1 base from J, with 7 bases between. The CDR3 is 14 residues long. CDR3 DNA sequence: TGTGCCAGCAGCTTGGGCAGGGGGAACACTGAAGCTTTCTTT. This encodes CASSLGRGNTEAFF.

J is TRBJ2-7 and V is TRBV7-9; a weak D match, TRBD2 (5 bases). Deletions cut 0 bases from V and 6 bases from J, with 9 bases between. Per germline, CDR1 SEHNR and CDR2 FQNEAQ (reference sequence). CDR3 length: 13 residues. The CDR3 DNA follows: TGTGCCAGCAGCTTAGCCACCGGGATCGAGCAGTACTTC. Residues: CASSLATGIEQYF. The full variable domain, its missing parts supplied by reference TRBV7-9 and TRBJ2-7, is DTGVSQNPRHKITKRGQNVTFRCDPISEHNRLYWYRQTLGQGPEFLTYFQNEAQLEKSRLLSDRFSAERPKGSFSTLEIQRTEQGDSAMYLCASSLATGIEQYFGPGTRLTVT.

V usage is TRBV25-1 and J usage is TRBJ2-4; possibly TRBD1 for D (6 bases). Germline lookup yields CDR1 MGHDK and CDR2 SYGVNS. V was trimmed by 4 bases and J by 0 bases, leaving 13 bases between them. The CDR3 runs 16 residues. For the CDR3, the DNA is TGTGCCAGCAGTGCACAGGGCCTCTTAGCCAAAAACATTCAGTACTTC. Translation: CASSAQGLLAKNIQYF.

The gene calls are TRBV7-2 and TRBJ2-7; 7 bases align to TRBD2. Germline V gene data show CDR1 as SGHTA and CDR2 as FQGNSA. With V trimmed by 4 bases and J by 4 bases, 4 bases remained unmatched. CDR3 length: 13 amino acids. The CDR3 sequence is CASSSNSGYEQYF. CDR3 nucleotides: TGTGCCAGCAGCTCAAATAGCGGGTACGAGCAGTACTTC.

This clone was found a few times. The chain has TRBV20-1 and TRBJ1-2, with TRBD1 identical over 9 bases. V dropped 3 bases and J dropped 9; count of bases not matched to a gene: 11. The CDR3 loop spans 14 amino acids. Germline V CDR1 and CDR2: DFQATT, SNEGSKA (reference sequence). The CDR3 loop reads CSASRPRDRDRYTF. The CDR3 DNA sequence: TGCAGTGCTAGTCGCCCCCGGGACAGGGATCGCTACACCTTC.

DNA of the CDR3: TGTGCCAGCAGTGAACTGGGGGCCGAAGCTTTCTTT. Translation: CASSELGAEAFF. V usage is TRBV6-1 and J usage is TRBJ1-1; D is perhaps TRBD1 (6 bases). The CDR3 is made up of 12 amino acids. Per the germline V gene, CDR1 is MNHNS and CDR2 is SASEGT. The V end was cut by 2 bases, the J end by 8 bases, with 9 bases between.

The chain has TRBV19 and TRBJ1-1; the match to TRBD1 covers 7 bases. After removal of 6 bases from V and 5 bases from J, the junction contained 6 bases not matched to a gene. This CDR3 has 13 residues. Germline CDR1 is LNHDA and CDR2 is SQIVND (reference sequence). CDR3 nucleotide sequence: TGTGCCAGTAGAGGGACAGTCTATACTGAAGCTTTCTTT. It translates to CASRGTVYTEAFF.

For the CDR3, the DNA is TGTGCCAGCAGCAAAGCACAGGGCCAGGGGAACACTGAAGCTTTCTTT. This sequence encodes CASSKAQGQGNTEAFF. The chain employs TRBV21-1 and TRBJ1-1; TRBD1, the table's D call, was not compared with the DNA. TRBV21-1 is termed a pseudogene. The CDR3 is 16 amino acids.

A single count supports this clone. The chain links TRBV28 to TRBJ1-2, with 8 bases matching TRBD1. J lost 4 bases, V lost 6 bases, and 4 bases had no gene match. This CDR3 has 13 residues. The germline CDR1 and CDR2 sequences are MDHEN and SYDVKM. Here the CDR3 DNA reads TGTGCCAGCAGGAAGGGACAGGCCTATGGCTACACCTTC. This translates into CASRKGQAYGYTF.

The CDR3 spells CASSLAGTGGSKQFF. In nucleotides, the CDR3 is TGTGCCAGCAGCTTAGCCGGGACAGGGGGATCTAAGCAGTTCTTC. This chain links TRBV11-3 with TRBJ2-1, with 11 bases lining up with TRBD1. The CDR3 loop spans 15 amino acids. Germline values: CDR1 SGHNT, CDR2 YENEEA. Unmatched junction bases numbered 7, after V lost 1 base and J lost 11 bases.

This chain links TRBV5-4 with TRBJ1-1; weak D call: TRBD1 (5 bases). CDR1 and CDR2 from the germline V gene are SGHNT and YYREEE (reference sequence). The CDR3 is 13 residues long. V was cut by 3 bases and J by 2 bases, with 8 bases left in between. CDR3 amino acids: CASSWGGNTEAFF. In DNA form, the CDR3 reads TGTGCCAGCAGCTGGGGGGGAAACACTGAAGCTTTCTTT. The complete variable domain, with remaining parts taken from reference TRBV5-4 and TRBJ1-1, reads ETGVTQSPTHLIKTRGQQVTLRCSSQSGHNTVSWYQQALGQGPQFIFQYYREEENGRGNFPPRFSGLQFPNYSSELNVNALELDDSALYLCASSWGGNTEAFFGQGTRLTVV.

CDR3 sequence: CASSLRTGLSNQPQHF. In DNA, the CDR3 is TGTGCCAGCAGCCTAAGGACGGGACTTAGCAATCAGCCCCAGCATTTT. The genes are TRBV7-2 and TRBJ1-5; tentative D call: TRBD1 (5 bases). CDR3 length: 16 amino acids. Trimming stripped 5 bases from V and 0 bases from J, with 14 bases between. Germline CDR1 SGHTA, CDR2 FQGNSA.

This clone is a singleton in its sample. The chain uses TRBV14 and TRBJ2-2; 8 bases line up with TRBD1. Germline values: CDR1 SGHDN, CDR2 FVKESK. CDR3 length: 16 residues. Trimming cost V 1 base and J 4 bases; bases outside gene matches: 5. CDR3 DNA: TGTGCCAGCAGCCAAGTCCCAGGGGGCGCCACCGGGGAGCTGTTTTTT. It is translated as CASSQVPGGATGELFF.

This sequence joins TRBV20-1 and TRBJ2-7; TRBD2 agrees at 13 bases. Germline assignment: CDR1 DFQATT and CDR2 SNEGSKA (reference sequence). The CDR3 has 17 residues. With 6 bases clipped from V and 3 bases from J, the junction kept 14 bases outside the gene matches. The CDR3 here is CSASVGGLAGWGYEQYF. CDR3 DNA sequence: TGCAGTGCCAGTGTCGGGGGACTAGCGGGGTGGGGCTACGAGCAGTACTTC.

The rearrangement uses TRBV6-2 or TRBV6-3 and TRBJ2-7; a possible D gene is TRBD2 (6 bases). Trimming removed 2 bases from V and 0 bases from J, with 8 bases in between. The CDR3 runs to 14 residues. Germline CDR1 and CDR2: MNHEY and SVGEGT. The CDR3 here is CASSYGGFSYEQYF. The DNA for the CDR3 is TGTGCCAGCAGTTACGGGGGGTTCTCCTACGAGCAGTACTTC.

V and J are TRBV11-2 and TRBJ2-7; D gene uncertain. Looked up from germline, CDR1 is SGHAT and CDR2 is FQNNGV. The CDR3 sequence is 14 residues long. Deletions cut 0 bases from V and 4 bases from J, with 10 bases between. The CDR3 region has the DNA TGTGCCAGCAGCTTAGATCCAAATGTTTACGAGCAGTACTTC. Residues: CASSLDPNVYEQYF.

The gene calls are TRBV7-2 and TRBJ1-5; D is possibly TRBD1 (6 bases). This CDR3 comprises 15 residues. Trimming stripped 1 base from V and 0 bases from J, with 7 bases between. CDR1 and CDR2 (germline): SGHTA, FQGNSA. The CDR3, as DNA: TGTGCCAGCAGCTTAGACAGGGCTAGCAATCAGCCCCAGCATTTT. It codes for CASSLDRASNQPQHF.

V usage is TRBV3-1 (or the pseudogene TRBV3-2) and J usage is TRBJ1-2; D unresolved. CDR1 is LGHDT and CDR2 is YNNKEL in the germline V gene (reference sequence). V was trimmed by 1 base and J by 8 bases, leaving 8 bases between them. The CDR3 is 12 amino acids. CDR3 protein: CASSQGGTGYTF. The CDR3 DNA reads TGTGCCAGCAGCCAAGGAGGCACGGGCTACACCTTC.

The V and J genes are TRBV5-1 and TRBJ1-6, with a possible D match to TRBD1 (6 bases). Per germline, CDR1 SGHRS and CDR2 YFSETQ. There are 16 residues in the CDR3. Trimming pared 0 bases from V and 8 bases from J, leaving 15 bases between. DNA for the CDR3: TGCGCCAGCAGCTTGGGACAGGCCTTCGGGGATTCACCCCTCCACTTT. It encodes CASSLGQAFGDSPLHF. Full variable domain (remainder filled in from reference TRBV5-1 and TRBJ1-6): KAGVTQTPRYLIKTRGQQVTLSCSPISGHRSVSWYQQTPGQGLQFLFEYFSETQRNKGNFPGRFSGRQFSNSRSEMNVSTLELGDSALYLCASSLGQAFGDSPLHFGNGTRLTVT.

In this sample, this clone turned up a few times. V and J are TRBV21-1 and TRBJ2-4; the D segment call TRBD2 is taken from the table without a DNA check. TRBV21-1 is a pseudogene. This CDR3 region has 20 residues. The CDR3 DNA is TGTGCCAGCAGCACAACAAACGCGGGACCGCTGTTCCAAGACAAAAACATTCAGTACTTC. Protein sequence: CASSTTNAGPLFQDKNIQYF.

V and J are TRBV27 and TRBJ1-6; D not certain. CDR3 length: 15 amino acids. V lost 3 bases and J 5 bases, leaving 11 bases between the germline ends. Per germline, CDR1 MNHEY and CDR2 SMNVEV (reference sequence). The CDR3 reads CASSLRSPDNSPLHF. Here the CDR3 DNA reads TGTGCCAGCAGTTTGAGGAGTCCGGATAATTCACCCCTCCACTTT.

The gene calls are TRBV6-5 and TRBJ2-1, with D maybe TRBD1 (6 bases). The V end was cut by 8 bases, the J end by 5 bases, with 19 bases between. The V gene's germline CDR1 is MNHEY and CDR2 SVGAGI. CDR3 size: 15 residues. The CDR3, as DNA: TGTGCCAGCGTTTCTACCAGGGGCCGGGACAATGAGCAGTTCTTC. It codes for CASVSTRGRDNEQFF.

This clone was detected once. The chain links TRBV5-1 to TRBJ1-1, with TRBD1 matching 9 bases. The length of the CDR3 is 16 residues. The V gene's germline CDR1 is SGHRS and CDR2 YFSETQ. J was trimmed by 3 bases and V by 4 bases; bases with no gene match: 10. CDR3 residues: CASSVRPQGADTEAFF. The CDR3 bases are TGCGCCAGCAGCGTAAGACCACAGGGGGCGGACACTGAAGCTTTCTTT.

This sequence joins TRBV15 and TRBJ1-1, with 7 bases that match TRBD1. CDR1 LNHNV and CDR2 YYDKDF come from the germline V gene (reference sequence). This CDR3 contains 15 residues. J gave up 2 bases and V 4 bases, and 7 bases lay outside the gene matches. The CDR3 DNA sequence: TGTGCCACCAGCACCCTAGGGGGCTACAACACTGAAGCTTTCTTT. Amino acids: CATSTLGGYNTEAFF. The whole variable domain, remainder taken from reference TRBV15 and TRBJ1-1, is DAMVIQNPRYQVTQFGKPVTLSCSQTLNHNVMYWYQQKSSQAPKLLFHYYDKDFNNEADTPDNFQSRRPNTSFCFLDIRSPGLGDTAMYLCATSTLGGYNTEAFFGQGTRLTVV.

The chain is built from TRBV5-1 and TRBJ1-4, with 7 bases that match TRBD1. The germline gives CDR1 SGHRS, CDR2 YFSETQ. The CDR3 runs 15 residues. J lost 4 bases, V lost 10 bases, and 13 bases had no gene match. For the CDR3, the DNA is TGCGCCTCTACAGGAGGGGGCATTGGTAATGAAAAACTGTTTTTT. Residues: CASTGGGIGNEKLFF.

J is TRBJ1-1 and V is TRBV18; unclear D gene. Deletions cut 5 bases from V and 4 bases from J, with 11 bases between. Per germline, CDR1 KGHSH and CDR2 LQKENI. CDR3 size: 13 residues. The CDR3 DNA reads as TGTGCCAGCTCAACCCTGGAGGGCACTGAAGCTTTCTTT. Its protein is CASSTLEGTEAFF. The whole variable domain, remainder taken from reference TRBV18 and TRBJ1-1, is NAGVMQNPRHLVRRRGQEARLRCSPMKGHSHVYWYRQLPEEGLKFMVYLQKENIIDESGMPKERFSAEFPKEGPSILRIQQVVRGDSAAYFCASSTLEGTEAFFGQGTRLTVV.

The V call is TRBV3-1 (or the pseudogene TRBV3-2), the J call TRBJ1-1; D is perhaps TRBD1 (6 bases). The V end was cut by 0 bases, the J end by 11 bases, with 13 bases between. The germline V gene has CDR1 LGHDT and CDR2 YNNKEL (reference sequence). The CDR3 length is 13 residues. CDR3 bases: TGTGCCAGCAGCCAAGAGGGGGCCCCGCAGGCTTTCTTT. It specifies CASSQEGAPQAFF.

The V and J genes are TRBV19 and TRBJ1-6, with a tentative D call TRBD1 (5 bases). The germline gives CDR1 LNHDA, CDR2 SQIVND (reference sequence). The V gene lost 0 bases and the J gene lost 3 bases, with 9 bases spanning the gap. This CDR3 comprises 16 residues. This CDR3 reads CASSIEGVGYNSPLHF. The CDR3 DNA reads TGTGCCAGTAGTATAGAAGGGGTCGGCTATAATTCACCCCTCCACTTT. The complete variable domain, with remaining parts taken from reference TRBV19 and TRBJ1-6, reads DGGITQSPKYLFRKEGQNVTLSCEQNLNHDAMYWYRQDPGQGLRLIYYSQIVNDFQKGDIAEGYSVSREKKESFPLTVTSAQKNPTAFYLCASSIEGVGYNSPLHFGNGTRLTVT.